This T cell receptor beta chain was sequenced during a study of T cell responses to AZD1222 COVID-19 vaccine (dated by TCRdb to the early 2020s). The study in broad terms: A total of about 250 trial participants underwent TCR sequencing, of whom approximately 200 had received two doses of AZD1222 and about 25 had received two doses of the MenACWY control vaccine. Trial participants were enrolled into age subgroups of 18-55, 56-69 and 70-plus years, which contained about 150, 27 and 61 TCR-sequenced participants, respectively. Beyond this particular receptor, the publication reports: The whole spike protein was spanned by vaccine-associated CD4 TCRs, and dominant responses were seen in regions 160-218 and 743-854. Participants were mostly white British, with more females than males. The authors suggested clonal diversity may have been underestimated. The 56-69-year group was small, and its depth increase did not reach significance, likely because of low power. After two AZD1222 doses, both the breadth and the depth of spike-specific TCRs were significantly higher than at day 0 and than in MenACWY recipients. Because no samples from the day 14 peak response were available, repertoires could be characterized only after the peak T cell response. Reportedly, close to half of the unique spike-specific TCRs recognized epitopes lying outside the regions that are mutated in the B.1.351 and B.1.1.7 variants. Conclusions about previously exposed vaccinees were limited because only six AZD1222 recipients were SARS-CoV-2 seropositive at baseline.

The time point label, read with the paper, signifies: about 28 days (+/-7) after the second vaccine dose. Because spike-specific TCR depth and breadth did not differ between the two schedules, AZD1222 recipients who got a second dose at roughly 4 weeks were pooled with those who got a second dose at roughly 12 weeks. The vaccinee samples were drawn from two UK trials, COV001 and COV002, one of which was a single-blind randomized controlled phase 2/3 trial testing AZD1222 (ChAdOx1 nCoV-19) in healthy adults. For TCRbeta chain sequencing, PBMC samples from trial participants were taken at day 0 and at day 28 after the second dose. Worth noting for this clone: The clone's antigen remains unknown. No base-level quality is on record; no much larger clone is a single base apart.

The CDR3 regions of human TCRbeta chains were analyzed by immunosequencing. Per the source publication's procedure: TCRs in the repertoires were compared against a reference library of SARS-CoV-2-specific TCRs that had been generated with the MIRA antigen-specificity platform. Breadth meant the fraction of unique TCRs that were SARS-CoV-2-associated, whereas depth meant the fraction of total T cells that were SARS-CoV-2-associated. Using the MIRA data, each spike-specific TCR was assigned both to the spike region to which the TCR was reactive and to a CD4 or CD8 class. Log10-transformed breadth and depth values were compared by one-way ANOVA with Sidak's multiple comparisons tests. Sourced from immuneACCESS, this table was stored by TCRdb with only in-frame sequences that have V and J called. A share of the clones is absent; for the studies checked, an unresolved V gene accounts for under half, and the remainder has no known explanation. D and trimming come from the DNA, and the V and J calls and clone size come from that table. The sample table records tens of thousands of clones; roughly 90% of these occur just once. Clones ranked in the top ten supply about 8.1% of the sample.

The junction shows trimming of 4 bases on V and 3 bases on J, plus 13 bases between the germline ends. The germline V gene sets CDR1 to SGHRS and CDR2 to YFSETQ. The CDR3 sequence holds 14 residues, the cysteine and phenylalanine included. Only the CDR3 part of the read is kept: 42 bases, read in frame from the first base. The sequence joins TRBV5-1 to TRBJ1-1; 5 matching bases give a weak D call of TRBD1. This TCR was recovered from an adult who received the AZD1222 COVID-19 vaccine. Sequencing was performed on peripheral blood, taken 28 days after the second AZD1222 dose. The DNA sequence reads TGCGCCAGCAGCCCCGGGGGACTGGACACTGAAGCTTTCTTT. Translated, this gives CASSPGGLDTEAFF.